The 11 T cell receptor beta chains given below trace back to one sample, sequenced in a study of T cell changes during pregnancy in multiple sclerosis. Sequencing used immunoSEQ multiplex PCR; TCRdb keeps in-frame clones, though not all of them. The sample records almost 65,000 clones, approximately 92% being singletons. The material was peripheral blood, obtained in the first trimester of pregnancy. These receptor sequences come from a female donor with multiple sclerosis, enrolled in a pregnancy study.

This rearrangement joins TRBV28 to TRBJ2-1, with 9 bases that match TRBD2. Trimming removed 2 bases from V and 4 bases from J; junction bases left unmatched: 3. CDR1 and CDR2 (germline): MDHEN, SYDVKM. The CDR3 length is 15 residues. CDR3 nucleotide sequence: TGTGCCAGCAGTTTAGCTAGCGGGATTTACAATGAGCAGTTCTTC. Translation gives CASSLASGIYNEQFF.

Only one count was recorded for this clone. V and J are TRBV6-1 and TRBJ2-7; D is possibly TRBD1 (6 bases). Germline V CDR1 and CDR2: MNHNS, SASEGT. This CDR3 has 14 amino acids. V was pared by 6 bases and J by 6 bases, with 18 bases between. Here the CDR3 reads CASRWTAPKSEQYF. For the CDR3, the DNA is TGTGCCAGCAGATGGACAGCACCCAAGAGCGAGCAGTACTTC.

J is TRBJ2-2 and V is TRBV5-1; no clear D. Trimming removed 4 bases from V and 1 base from J, with 8 bases in between. CDR1 and CDR2 from the germline V gene are SGHRS and YFSETQ. CDR3 length equals 14 residues. The CDR3 bases are TGCGCCAGCAGCCTACGACAGAACACCGGGGAGCTGTTTTTT. Translated: CASSLRQNTGELFF.

This chain uses TRBV2 with TRBJ2-2; TRBD2 matches at 12 bases. Trimming removed 4 bases from V and 5 bases from J; junction bases left unmatched: 2. Per the germline V gene, CDR1 is SNHLY and CDR2 is FYNNEI. The CDR3 runs to 15 residues. The CDR3 DNA sequence: TGTGCCAGCAGTGGGACTAGCGGGACGACCGGGGAGCTGTTTTTT. Amino acid sequence: CASSGTSGTTGELFF.

The rearrangement links TRBV18 to TRBJ2-5, with D perhaps matching TRBD2 (5 bases). Trimming removed 1 base from V and 5 bases from J, with 8 bases in between. Germline V gives CDR1 KGHSH, CDR2 LQKENI. The CDR3 loop spans 13 amino acids. The chain's CDR3 is CASSPQEAETQYF. CDR3 sequence (DNA): TGTGCCAGCTCACCACAGGAGGCGGAGACCCAGTACTTC.

The CDR3 loop reads CASSSGSTNTGELFF. As DNA, the CDR3 is TGTGCCAGTAGTTCAGGGTCTACGAACACCGGGGAGCTGTTTTTT. V is TRBV19 and J is TRBJ2-2; weak D call: TRBD1 (5 bases). The CDR3 spans 15 residues. Looked up from germline, CDR1 is LNHDA and CDR2 is SQIVND (reference sequence). Trimming removed 5 bases from V and 0 bases from J, with 10 bases in between. Looking up the rest from reference TRBV19 and TRBJ2-2 gives the full variable domain: DGGITQSPKYLFRKEGQNVTLSCEQNLNHDAMYWYRQDPGQGLRLIYYSQIVNDFQKGDIAEGYSVSREKKESFPLTVTSAQKNPTAFYLCASSSGSTNTGELFFGEGSRLTVL.

This chain joins TRBV7-9 and TRBJ2-7; 12 bases are shared with TRBD1. The CDR3 is made up of 18 amino acids. Germline V gene data show CDR1 as SEHNR and CDR2 as FQNEAQ (reference sequence). The junction had 7 bases not matched to a gene; V was cut back by 0 bases and J by 1 base. CDR3 protein: CASSLAGQGASRSYEQYF. The CDR3 coding sequence is TGTGCCAGCAGCTTAGCGGGACAGGGGGCCAGTAGGTCCTACGAGCAGTACTTC.

V is TRBV15 and J is TRBJ1-4; D is ambiguous. The CDR3 spans 16 residues. The V and J ends lost 0 bases and 6 bases respectively, with 14 bases between them. CDR1 is LNHNV, CDR2 YYDKDF, per germline (reference sequence). The DNA of the CDR3 is TGTGCCACCAGCAGAGATTTTCCTGGAGTATATGAAAAACTGTTTTTT. Its translation: CATSRDFPGVYEKLFF.

The rearrangement uses TRBV2 and TRBJ2-2; weak D call: TRBD1 (8 bases). The CDR3 runs to 14 residues. The germline V gene encodes CDR1 SNHLY and CDR2 FYNNEI. V gave up 9 bases and J gave up 9 bases, with 20 bases separating them. The CDR3 region has the DNA TGTGCCAGAGAAGCAGGGGGCGGGGGACGGGAGCTGTTTTTT. As protein: CAREAGGGGRELFF.

This rearrangement joins TRBV10-3 to TRBJ2-1, with TRBD2 matching 8 bases. The CDR3 loop spans 13 amino acids. V lost 6 bases to trimming and J lost 6 bases; unmatched junction nucleotides: 4. CDR1 and CDR2 (germline): ENHRY, SYGVKD. CDR3 region: CAISQREINEQFF. The CDR3, as DNA: TGTGCCATCAGCCAGCGGGAGATCAATGAGCAGTTCTTC.

The chain's CDR3 is CASAGIEVGYTF. DNA of the CDR3: TGTGCCAGCGCCGGGATAGAAGTGGGCTACACCTTC. This rearrangement joins TRBV19 to TRBJ1-2; D call uncertain. The V end was cut by 9 bases, the J end by 8 bases, with 16 bases between. This CDR3 comprises 12 residues. CDR1 LNHDA and CDR2 SQIVND come from the germline V gene (reference sequence).